This is a list of T cell receptor beta chains from one sample in a study of beta chain features in type 1 diabetes. Using immunoSEQ multiplex PCR, the repertoire was profiled, and TCRdb retains in-frame clones only, with some absent. Of about 340,000 clones detected, less than 9.5% appear once; the ten largest clones hold under 0.5%. Sequences were obtained from central memory CD4+ T cells from blood. Receptor source: a woman aged 18-29 years in good health. CDR3s include the opening cysteine and the closing phenylalanine or tryptophan. The D gene is left open where the match is weak. Clone size is given for some rows only: seen once, a few or many times, or a class if the clone is expanded.

d_call	j_call	clone_size	v_call	cdr3_aa	cdr3_nt
TRBD1	TRBJ2-3	few	TRBV7-3	CASSSQGRDTQYF	TGTGCCAGCAGCTCACAGGGGAGAGATACGCAGTATTTT
TRBD1	TRBJ2-4	few	TRBV4-1	CASSRDRLACNIQYF	TGCGCCAGCAGCCGGGACAGGCTAGCCTGTAACATTCAGTACTTC
-	TRBJ2-6	-	TRBV7-9	CASSLHRAGANVLTF	TGTGCCAGCAGCCTCCACAGGGCTGGGGCCAACGTCCTGACTTTC
TRBD2	TRBJ2-1	few	TRBV7-6	CASSSQGLAVNNEQFF	TGTGCCAGCAGCTCACAGGGACTAGCGGTCAACAATGAGCAGTTCTTC
-	TRBJ2-1	many	TRBV5-1	CASNYQGARDEQFF	TGCGCCAGCAATTATCAGGGCGCGAGGGATGAGCAGTTCTTC
-	TRBJ2-2	many	TRBV21-1	CASSSTGELFF	TGTGCCAGCAGCAGCACCGGGGAGCTGTTTTTT
TRBD1	TRBJ2-4	few	TRBV6-5	CASSYATGTGGYIQYF	TGTGCCAGCAGTTACGCAACCGGGACAGGGGGGTACATTCAGTACTTC
TRBD2	TRBJ2-7	-	TRBV2	CASNSERLALSYEQYF	TGTGCCAGCAATTCCGAACGACTAGCTTTATCCTACGAGCAGTACTTC
TRBD2	TRBJ2-7	-	TRBV28	CASSSFTTPSGRNEQYF	TGTGCCAGCAGTTCCTTTACCACGCCTAGCGGGAGAAACGAGCAGTACTTC
-	TRBJ2-1	many	TRBV29-1	CSVGHTGEQFF	TGCAGCGTTGGTCATACGGGGGAGCAGTTCTTC
TRBD1	TRBJ2-1	few	TRBV5-1	CASALQGGNEQFF	TGCGCCAGCGCTCTACAGGGGGGCAATGAGCAGTTCTTC